This T cell receptor (beta chain) was recorded in a study of post-analysis software for immune sequencing data (dated by TCRdb to between 2014 and 2016). In the study overall: Recorded disease courses included relapsing-remitting, secondary progressive and progressive-relapsing multiple sclerosis, with some patients lacking subtype annotation. The patient repertoires were compared against about a dozen previously published healthy control repertoires obtained from donors aged about 6 to 25 years. A subset of samples was prepared in parallel using single-end sample barcoding, then pooled and co-amplified after Illumina adapter ligation.

What the authors observed across the whole study: Significantly lower normalized Chao1 diversity was found in multiple sclerosis patients than in controls, suggesting substantial peripheral T-cell clonal expansion. Significantly higher frequencies in patients than in controls were found for roughly 5 TRBV segments, including TRBV5-6, TRBV5-1 and TRBV20-1. The control group was slightly older than the multiple sclerosis patient group. Direct clustering with F measure showed strong co-clustering of samples prepared in the same batch, prompting a batch-effect correction.

About this clonotype: It lacks a known antigen. It has no much larger one-base neighbor in the sample; base qualities were not kept.

The CDR3 runs 13 residues from the cysteine to the phenylalanine. The DNA shown is the 39-base CDR3, in frame from base 1. Reading the germline V gene gives CDR1 SGHVS and CDR2 FQNEAQ. Relative to germline, V is 6 bases shorter and J is 2 bases shorter, with 11 bases between their ends. TCR beta repertoires were profiled from peripheral blood of 10 to 15 young patients with multiple sclerosis to demonstrate the VDJtools post-analysis software. The patients with multiple sclerosis were children and adolescents between roughly 6 and 15 years of age. Library preparation used PCR. TCRdb shows the sequencer as Illumina HiSeq 2500. To reduce PCR and sequencing biases, unique molecular identifiers were built into the TCR beta cDNA libraries. About 500,000 cDNA molecules were obtained for every 1 to 10 million input T cells, so each molecule roughly corresponded to one T cell. Patient libraries were prepared and sequenced with the same protocol used for the earlier healthy control dataset. Samples belonging to the same batch were prepared together, multiplexed and sequenced on a shared HiSeq lane. Concerning the study's data processing: MIGEC handled the raw barcoded reads, throwing out single-read molecular identifier groups before consensus assembly and CDR3 extraction. Clonotype tables were post-analysed with VDJtools, and diversity was normalized by down-sampling all datasets to the smallest sample size. To correct batch-related cross-sample contamination, repertoire overlap clustering matched CDR3 amino acid sequences but not nucleotide sequences. The raw public reads went through TCRdb reprocessing: fastp at Q25, MiXCR clone calling, in-frame beta chains kept. Under each unique CDR3 protein, matching rows form one entry showing the most common genes and DNA. The V and J calls here are based on TCRdb, not the publication. For this sample the table gives under 900,000 distinct CDR3 sequences, of which around 50% were detected only once. The ten largest clones take up around 4.5% of the sample.

The chain uses TRBV7-8 and TRBJ2-7; no D gene can be assigned with confidence. Sequenced: blood. The receptor comes from a girl aged 5 to 17 with multiple sclerosis. DNA sequence: TGTGCCAGCAGAATGGGCAGAACCTACGAGCAGTACTTC. Its product reads: CASRMGRTYEQYF.